This entry lists 17 T cell receptor beta chains sequenced from one sample in a study of T cell repertoires in cytomegalovirus infection. TCRdb processed the reads anew with MiXCR; each CDR3 protein has one entry. In the table there are roughly 310,000 distinct CDR3 sequences, 15% to 20% of which are singletons. Sequenced: PBMCs. The source is a human donor in good health (CMV status not recorded). Some clones in this sample may be carry-over from other donors' samples.

This clonotype was counted a single time. The chain recombines TRBV7-4 with TRBJ2-1; TRBD2 aligns across 8 bases. Germline V gene lookup returns CDR1 SGHVT and CDR2 SQSDAQ. The CDR3 loop spans 20 amino acids. Trimming took 1 base from V and 6 from J; bases not matched to a gene: 20. CDR3 loop: CASSLDPAIWGGGPLNEQFF. The DNA for the CDR3 is TGTGCCAGCAGCTTAGACCCTGCTATCTGGGGCGGGGGGCCTCTCAATGAGCAGTTCTTC.

This clonotype was seen at least ten times. The chain joins TRBV28 to TRBJ1-6; a weak D match, TRBD1 (6 bases). This CDR3 is built from 14 residues. Between the trimmed V and J ends, which lost 6 bases and 10 bases, there was a span of 16 bases. CDR1 and CDR2 from the germline V gene are MDHEN and SYDVKM. The CDR3 DNA is TGTGCCAGCAGAGCAGGACAGTCCGTGTCACCCCTCCACTTT. Its protein is CASRAGQSVSPLHF.

The chain has TRBV20-1 and TRBJ1-4; D might be TRBD1 (5 bases). The germline CDR1 and CDR2 sequences are DFQATT and SNEGSKA (reference sequence). The CDR3 has 14 amino acids. V lost 0 bases, J lost 7 bases, and 12 bases lay in between. CDR3: CSARDWGRSEKLFF. For the CDR3, the DNA is TGCAGTGCTAGAGATTGGGGCCGGTCTGAAAAACTGTTTTTT.

This clonotype was found many times. The chain joins TRBV20-1 to TRBJ1-5; TRBD1 is a possible D gene (5 bases). The V gene's germline CDR1 is DFQATT and CDR2 SNEGSKA (reference sequence). The V end lost 0 bases, the J end lost 2 bases, and 8 bases lay between the germline ends. The length of the CDR3 is 14 residues. This CDR3 is CSARDGGGNQPQHF. In DNA, the CDR3 is TGCAGTGCTAGAGATGGAGGGGGCAATCAGCCCCAGCATTTT.

This chain links TRBV7-9 with TRBJ2-3; TRBD2 matches at 9 bases. CDR1 and CDR2 from the germline V gene are SEHNR and FQNEAQ (reference sequence). This CDR3 has 16 amino acids. After removal of 1 base from V and 4 bases from J, the junction contained 6 bases not matched to a gene. As DNA, the CDR3 is TGTGCCAGCAGCTTAGGCGGGGGGGCCGAGGCAGATACGCAGTATTTT. It translates to CASSLGGGAEADTQYF.

This clonotype has just a few counts. The V gene is TRBV7-2, the J gene TRBJ1-2; D is undetermined. Between the trimmed V and J ends, which lost 0 bases and 14 bases, there was a span of 16 bases. CDR3 size: 13 residues. The germline CDR1 and CDR2 sequences are SGHTA and FQGNSA. The CDR3 region is CASSLAPREKSTF. As DNA, the CDR3 is TGTGCCAGCAGCTTAGCGCCACGGGAGAAATCGACCTTC.

This chain links TRBV24-1 with TRBJ2-7; no definite D call. The V and J ends lost 2 bases and 2 bases respectively, with 6 bases between them. CDR1 and CDR2 from the germline V gene are KGHDR and SFDVKD. The CDR3 covers 13 residues. CDR3 residues: CATSDSGTYEQYF. As DNA, the CDR3 is TGTGCCACCAGTGATTCAGGTACCTACGAGCAGTACTTC.

This clonotype came up many times. The J gene is TRBJ2-2, the V gene TRBV7-9, with D possibly being TRBD2 (6 bases). CDR3 size: 14 residues. V lost 8 bases to trimming and J lost 6 bases, with 16 bases between them. The germline V gene has CDR1 SEHNR and CDR2 FQNEAQ (reference sequence). CDR3 nucleotide sequence: TGTGCCAGCTGGAGGGGTGGCCTCCCCGGGGAGCTGTTTTTT. Encoded protein: CASWRGGLPGELFF.

This clonotype was seen repeatedly, ten times or more. The rearrangement uses TRBV12-3 or TRBV12-4 and TRBJ1-1; weak D call: TRBD1 (6 bases). V lost 2 bases and J 4 bases, leaving 26 bases between the germline ends. This CDR3 has 19 residues. The chain's CDR3 is CASSLSFPGAEERSTEAFF. For the CDR3, the DNA is TGTGCCAGCAGTTTATCCTTTCCGGGGGCAGAGGAACGAAGCACTGAAGCTTTCTTT.

There are many counts of this clonotype. V usage is TRBV7-9 and J usage is TRBJ2-1; the D call may be TRBD1 or TRBD2 (6 bases each). This CDR3 has 14 amino acids. Germline V CDR1 and CDR2: SEHNR, FQNEAQ (reference sequence). Trimming cost V 8 bases and J 5 bases, with 16 bases left between them. CDR3 DNA: TGTGCCAGCCGTCAGGGGACTGTTAACAATGAGCAGTTCTTC. Its protein is CASRQGTVNNEQFF.

The chain has TRBV6-5 and TRBJ1-1; D might be TRBD1 (6 bases). Germline V gene sequence: CDR1 MNHEY, CDR2 SVGAGI. CDR3 length: 15 amino acids. The V end lost 0 bases, the J end lost 6 bases, and 14 bases lay between the germline ends. The CDR3 protein is CASSYSFVGGSEAFF. The CDR3 DNA is TGTGCCAGCAGTTACTCGTTTGTGGGGGGCTCTGAAGCTTTCTTT.

J is TRBJ2-7 and V is TRBV10-3; TRBD1 matches at 10 bases. This CDR3 has 13 amino acids. Trimming removed 8 bases from V and 3 bases from J; junction bases left unmatched: 4. Germline V gene data show CDR1 as ENHRY and CDR2 as SYGVKD. CDR3 nucleotide sequence: TGTGCCATCCCCGGGACAGGGGACTACGAGCAGTACTTC. Its protein is CAIPGTGDYEQYF.

In the case of this clonotype: A single base separates this from a much larger clone, so it may be a read error. The CDR3, as DNA: TGTGCCAGCGCGCCCCCGGGATACGGGGAGCTGGTTTTT. Protein: CASAPPGYGELVF. The chain has TRBV7-3 and TRBJ2-2; D perhaps matches TRBD2 (5 bases). CDR1 SGHTA and CDR2 FQGTGA come from the germline V gene. There are 13 residues in the CDR3.

This clonotype was seen a few times. The chain recombines TRBV3-1 with TRBJ2-5; the match to TRBD1 covers 9 bases. CDR3 length: 15 residues. V dropped 7 bases and J dropped 2; count of bases not matched to a gene: 8. Looked up from germline, CDR1 is LGHDT and CDR2 is YNNKEL (reference sequence). The CDR3 spells CASTPGQGIQETQYF. CDR3 in DNA: TGTGCCAGCACCCCGGGACAGGGAATACAAGAGACCCAGTACTTC.

V is TRBV29-1 and J is TRBJ2-5, with a possible D match to TRBD2 (5 bases). Trimming removed 4 bases at V and 2 bases at J, with 11 bases between. The CDR3 loop spans 13 amino acids. The germline gives CDR1 SQVTM, CDR2 ANQGSEA. CDR3 amino acids: CSVGRDYQETQYF. The CDR3 DNA reads TGCAGCGTTGGGCGAGACTATCAAGAGACCCAGTACTTC.

The V call is TRBV18, the J call TRBJ1-5; D gene uncertain. Germline V gene sequence: CDR1 KGHSH, CDR2 LQKENI. The CDR3 covers 14 residues. With 6 bases removed from V and 7 bases from J, the gap between germline ends came to 16 bases. The CDR3 reads CASSNRGRTQPQHF. CDR3 bases: TGTGCCAGCTCGAACCGGGGAAGGACCCAGCCCCAGCATTTT.

This clonotype has a count of ten or more. The chain employs TRBV2 and TRBJ1-4; D uncertain. CDR3 length: 14 residues. Trimming removed 6 bases from V and 6 bases from J, with 14 bases in between. CDR1 and CDR2 from the germline V gene are SNHLY and FYNNEI. In DNA form, the CDR3 reads TGTGCCAGCAGAAAAGAGGGCAGCTATGAAAAACTGTTTTTT. Translating it yields CASRKEGSYEKLFF.